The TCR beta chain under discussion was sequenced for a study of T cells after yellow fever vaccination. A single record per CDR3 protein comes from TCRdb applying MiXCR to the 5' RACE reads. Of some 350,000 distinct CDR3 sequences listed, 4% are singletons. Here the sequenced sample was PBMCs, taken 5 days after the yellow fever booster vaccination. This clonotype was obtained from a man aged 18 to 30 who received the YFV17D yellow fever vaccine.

The CDR3 DNA follows: TGTGCCAGCCGCCCTTTGGAGGGGTCGAACACCGGGGAGCTGTTTTTT. Translating gives CASRPLEGSNTGELFF. This chain connects TRBV18 to TRBJ2-2, with a weak D call TRBD2 (6 bases). CDR3 length equals 16 residues. Germline lookup yields CDR1 KGHSH and CDR2 LQKENI. Trimming shortened V by 8 bases and J by 0 bases, and 16 bases separated the two germline ends.